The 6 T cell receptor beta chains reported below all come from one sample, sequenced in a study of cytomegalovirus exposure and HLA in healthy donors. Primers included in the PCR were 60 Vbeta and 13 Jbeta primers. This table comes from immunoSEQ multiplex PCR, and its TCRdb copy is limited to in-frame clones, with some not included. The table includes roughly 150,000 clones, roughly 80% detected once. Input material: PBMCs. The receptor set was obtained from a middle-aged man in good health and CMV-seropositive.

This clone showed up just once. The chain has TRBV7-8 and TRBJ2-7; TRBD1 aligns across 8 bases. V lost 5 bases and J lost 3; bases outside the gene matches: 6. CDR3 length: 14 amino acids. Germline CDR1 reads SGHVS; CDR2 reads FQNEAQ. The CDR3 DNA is TGTGCCAGCAGCCCACAGGGGGGAATCTACGAGCAGTACTTC. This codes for CASSPQGGIYEQYF.

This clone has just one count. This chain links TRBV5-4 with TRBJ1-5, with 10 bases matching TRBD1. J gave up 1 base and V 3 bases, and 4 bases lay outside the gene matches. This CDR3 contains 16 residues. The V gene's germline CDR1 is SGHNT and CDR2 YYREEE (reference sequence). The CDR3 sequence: CASSYGTGVSNQPQHF. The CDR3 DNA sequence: TGTGCCAGCAGCTACGGGACAGGGGTGAGCAATCAGCCCCAGCATTTT.

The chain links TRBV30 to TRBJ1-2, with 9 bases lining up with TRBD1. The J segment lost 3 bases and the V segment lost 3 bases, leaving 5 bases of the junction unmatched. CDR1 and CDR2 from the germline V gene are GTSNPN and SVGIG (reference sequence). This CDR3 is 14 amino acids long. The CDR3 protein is CAWRTGGSHYGYTF. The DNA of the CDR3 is TGTGCCTGGAGGACAGGGGGTTCCCACTATGGCTACACCTTC.

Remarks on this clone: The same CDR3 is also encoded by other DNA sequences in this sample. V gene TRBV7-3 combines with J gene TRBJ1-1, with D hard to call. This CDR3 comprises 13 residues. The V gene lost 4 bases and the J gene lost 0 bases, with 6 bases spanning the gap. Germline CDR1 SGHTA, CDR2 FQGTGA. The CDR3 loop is CASSSQLNTEAFF. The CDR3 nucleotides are TGTGCCAGCAGCTCACAGCTGAACACTGAAGCTTTCTTT.

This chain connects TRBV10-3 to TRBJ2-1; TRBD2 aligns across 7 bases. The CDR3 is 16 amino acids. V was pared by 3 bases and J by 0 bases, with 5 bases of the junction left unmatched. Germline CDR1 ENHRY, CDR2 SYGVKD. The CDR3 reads CAISDQLASSYNEQFF. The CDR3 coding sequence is TGTGCCATCAGTGACCAACTAGCGAGCTCCTACAATGAGCAGTTCTTC.

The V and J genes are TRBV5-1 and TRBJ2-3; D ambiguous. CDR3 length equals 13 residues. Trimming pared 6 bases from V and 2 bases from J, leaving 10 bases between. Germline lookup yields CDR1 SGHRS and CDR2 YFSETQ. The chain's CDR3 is CASTLWPTDTQYF. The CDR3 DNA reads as TGCGCCAGCACCCTTTGGCCCACAGATACGCAGTATTTT. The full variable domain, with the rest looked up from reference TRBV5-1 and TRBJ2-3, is KAGVTQTPRYLIKTRGQQVTLSCSPISGHRSVSWYQQTPGQGLQFLFEYFSETQRNKGNFPGRFSGRQFSNSRSEMNVSTLELGDSALYLCASTLWPTDTQYFGPGTRLTVL.